This T cell receptor (beta chain) was captured by sequencing in a study of blood T cell repertoires in COVID-19. As for the study in general: Samples came from the United States, Italy and Spain, spanning acute and convalescent COVID-19.

The data were produced by immunoSEQ multiplex PCR, yet TCRdb's version contains in-frame clones alone and is incomplete. The table has 240,000 or so clones, about four fifths seen once. CDR3 length equals 16 residues. Germline V lookup: CDR1 SNHLY, CDR2 FYNNEI. Trimming left V 4 bases short and J 1 base short, with 14 bases between. The sequenced material came from peripheral blood. The V gene is TRBV2, the J gene TRBJ1-3; D remains unclear. This TCR was sampled from a man aged 25 to 40 who had recovered from COVID-19. CDR3: CASSVFRTGSGNTIYF. CDR3 coding DNA: TGTGCCAGCAGTGTGTTCAGAACGGGTTCTGGAAACACCATATATTTT.